A selection of T cell receptor beta chains follows, all from one sample in a study of T cell responses to AZD1222 COVID-19 vaccine. Sequenced by immunoSEQ multiplex PCR; TCRdb stores in-frame clones only, minus some. The sample lists under 150,000 clones, over 80% occurring once. Specimen: peripheral blood, collected on day 0 of AZD1222 vaccination. The receptors come from an adult in good health. CDR3s include the opening cysteine and the closing phenylalanine or tryptophan. A D gene is named only where the DNA matches it firmly. Where a row states a size, it is once, few, many or the class of an expanded clone; other rows omit it.

d_gene: -
abundance: few
j_gene: TRBJ1-4
v_gene: TRBV19
CDR3aa: CASSRIATTNEKLFF
CDR3nt: TGTGCCAGTAGCCGTATCGCGACAACTAATGAAAAACTGTTTTTT

d_gene: -
abundance: once
j_gene: TRBJ1-3
v_gene: TRBV15
CDR3aa: CATSREGRSGNTIYF
CDR3nt: TGTGCCACCAGCAGGGAAGGTCGGAGTGGAAACACCATATATTTT

d_gene: TRBD2
abundance: -
j_gene: TRBJ2-5
v_gene: TRBV30
CDR3aa: CAWSVRYSGGPQETQYF
CDR3nt: TGTGCCTGGAGTGTACGTTACAGCGGGGGGCCCCAAGAGACCCAGTACTTC

d_gene: -
abundance: -
j_gene: TRBJ1-2
v_gene: TRBV28
CDR3aa: CASSQFQEGENYGYTF
CDR3nt: TGTGCCAGCAGTCAGTTTCAGGAGGGGGAGAACTATGGCTACACCTTC

d_gene: -
abundance: -
j_gene: TRBJ1-6
v_gene: TRBV27
CDR3aa: CASSFGWGSYNSPLHF
CDR3nt: TGTGCCAGCAGTTTTGGGTGGGGGTCCTATAATTCACCCCTCCACTTT

d_gene: -
abundance: -
j_gene: TRBJ2-2
v_gene: TRBV5-1
CDR3aa: CASSLSSGGGYTGELFF
CDR3nt: TGCGCCAGCAGCTTAAGTAGCGGTGGAGGGTACACCGGGGAGCTGTTTTTT

d_gene: -
abundance: -
j_gene: TRBJ1-4
v_gene: TRBV5-6
CDR3aa: CASSLAGFGATNEKLFF
CDR3nt: TGTGCCAGCAGCTTGGCCGGTTTCGGGGCAACTAATGAAAAACTGTTTTTT

d_gene: TRBD2
abundance: -
j_gene: TRBJ2-7
v_gene: TRBV5-1
CDR3aa: CASSLVLAGTYEQYF
CDR3nt: TGCGCCAGCAGCTTAGTCCTAGCGGGTACCTACGAGCAGTACTTC

d_gene: -
abundance: -
j_gene: TRBJ1-5
v_gene: TRBV7-8
CDR3aa: CASSLASGGGNQPQHF
CDR3nt: TGTGCCAGCAGCTTAGCGTCAGGCGGTGGCAATCAGCCCCAGCATTTT

d_gene: TRBD1
abundance: once
j_gene: TRBJ1-1
v_gene: TRBV6-2/TRBV6-3
CDR3aa: CASSFSDRGAFF
CDR3nt: TGTGCCAGCAGTTTCTCCGACAGGGGAGCTTTCTTT

d_gene: -
abundance: once
j_gene: TRBJ1-4
v_gene: TRBV6-5
CDR3aa: CASSTRNLRDEKLFF
CDR3nt: TGTGCCAGCAGTACTAGGAACCTCCGAGACGAAAAACTGTTTTTT

d_gene: -
abundance: once
j_gene: TRBJ2-1
v_gene: TRBV20-1
CDR3aa: CSADWDNEQFF
CDR3nt: TGCAGTGCTGACTGGGACAATGAGCAGTTCTTC

d_gene: -
abundance: -
j_gene: TRBJ1-3
v_gene: TRBV6-1
CDR3aa: CASSERGSGNTIYF
CDR3nt: TGTGCCAGCAGTGAGAGGGGCTCTGGAAACACCATATATTTT

d_gene: TRBD1
abundance: -
j_gene: TRBJ1-2
v_gene: TRBV5-4
CDR3aa: CASSRDRALWGYTF
CDR3nt: TGTGCCAGCAGCCGGGACAGGGCCCTGTGGGGCTACACCTTC

d_gene: -
abundance: -
j_gene: TRBJ1-1
v_gene: TRBV7-9
CDR3aa: CASSLLGQSRPGTFF
CDR3nt: TGTGCCAGCAGCTTACTCGGCCAGTCAAGACCGGGTACTTTCTTT

d_gene: -
abundance: -
j_gene: TRBJ1-2
v_gene: TRBV7-9
CDR3aa: CASSLDLRAEGYTF
CDR3nt: TGTGCCAGCAGCTTAGATTTGAGGGCAGAAGGCTACACCTTC

d_gene: -
abundance: -
j_gene: TRBJ2-7
v_gene: TRBV3-1/TRBV3-2
CDR3aa: CASSQPTGGWIPYEQYF
CDR3nt: TGTGCCAGCAGCCAACCTACAGGAGGGTGGATCCCCTACGAGCAGTACTTC

d_gene: -
abundance: -
j_gene: TRBJ2-1
v_gene: TRBV20-1
CDR3aa: CSAIPSHEQFF
CDR3nt: TGCAGTGCTATACCTAGTCATGAGCAGTTCTTC

d_gene: -
abundance: -
j_gene: TRBJ2-2
v_gene: TRBV4-1
CDR3aa: CASSRKGGDTGELFF
CDR3nt: TGCGCCAGCAGCCGTAAGGGGGGGGACACCGGGGAGCTGTTTTTT

d_gene: -
abundance: -
j_gene: TRBJ2-1
v_gene: TRBV24-1
CDR3aa: CATSDPGTANEQFF
CDR3nt: TGTGCCACCAGTGACCCCGGGACGGCAAATGAGCAGTTCTTC

d_gene: TRBD1
abundance: few
j_gene: TRBJ2-3
v_gene: TRBV28
CDR3aa: CASSGGQVTDTQYF
CDR3nt: TGTGCCAGCAGTGGGGGACAGGTGACAGATACGCAGTATTTT

d_gene: TRBD2
abundance: -
j_gene: TRBJ2-2
v_gene: TRBV6-6
CDR3aa: CASSYPYSGAGELFF
CDR3nt: TGTGCCAGCAGTTACCCTTATAGCGGGGCCGGGGAGCTGTTTTTT

d_gene: -
abundance: -
j_gene: TRBJ2-7
v_gene: TRBV5-4
CDR3aa: CASSFDAEGEQYF
CDR3nt: TGTGCCAGCAGCTTTGATGCGGAAGGCGAGCAGTACTTC

d_gene: TRBD2
abundance: -
j_gene: TRBJ2-1
v_gene: TRBV14
CDR3aa: CASSPFPSGSLNEQFF
CDR3nt: TGTGCCAGCAGCCCCTTTCCTAGCGGGAGCCTCAATGAGCAGTTCTTC

d_gene: TRBD1
abundance: -
j_gene: TRBJ1-1
v_gene: TRBV3-1/TRBV3-2
CDR3aa: CASSPRDRAGGAFF
CDR3nt: TGTGCCAGCAGCCCTCGAGACAGGGCAGGGGGAGCTTTCTTT

d_gene: -
abundance: -
j_gene: TRBJ2-7
v_gene: TRBV29-1
CDR3aa: CSVAGQWTYEQYF
CDR3nt: TGCAGCGTTGCAGGTCAGTGGACCTACGAGCAGTACTTC

d_gene: -
abundance: -
j_gene: TRBJ1-6
v_gene: TRBV18
CDR3aa: CASSPSYNSPLHF
CDR3nt: TGTGCCAGCTCACCATCCTATAATTCACCCCTCCACTTT

d_gene: TRBD1
abundance: -
j_gene: TRBJ1-4
v_gene: TRBV5-1
CDR3aa: CASSLQGAGANEKLFF
CDR3nt: TGCGCCAGCAGCTTACAGGGGGCAGGGGCTAATGAAAAACTGTTTTTT

d_gene: -
abundance: few
j_gene: TRBJ2-1
v_gene: TRBV10-3
CDR3aa: CAISEGTSSYNEQFF
CDR3nt: TGTGCCATCAGTGAGGGGACGAGCTCCTACAATGAGCAGTTCTTC